A selection of T cell receptor beta chains follows, all from one sample in a study of shared clonotypes between healthy human individuals. Clones were read by immunoSEQ multiplex PCR, and TCRdb kept only the in-frame ones, dropping some. This sample has about 2.4 million clones, with roughly 93% found just once. The sequencing sample was made of naive CD4+ T cells from PBMCs. These receptors were collected from a man younger than 35 in good health. Some clones in this sample may be carry-over from other donors' samples. Both conserved end residues are part of each CDR3. The order of the fields is clone size, J gene, D gene, V gene, CDR3 DNA, CDR3 protein. The D gene is left open where the match is weak. Rows may omit the clone size; those that give it use once, few, many or a size class.

clone size: NA; J gene: TRBJ2-5; D gene: NA; V gene: TRBV7-8; CDR3 DNA: TGTGCCAGCAGCTCCGCGACACACTTCCAAGAGACCCAGTACTTC; CDR3 protein: CASSSATHFQETQYF
clone size: NA; J gene: TRBJ1-5; D gene: TRBD1; V gene: TRBV28; CDR3 DNA: TGTGCCAGCAGTCGGGACAGGGGACACAATCAGCCCCAGCATTTT; CDR3 protein: CASSRDRGHNQPQHF
clone size: NA; J gene: TRBJ1-1; D gene: NA; V gene: TRBV28; CDR3 DNA: TGTGCCAGCAAAGGAGGGAACACTGAAGCTTTCTTT; CDR3 protein: CASKGGNTEAFF
clone size: NA; J gene: TRBJ2-6; D gene: NA; V gene: TRBV5-6; CDR3 DNA: TGTGCCAGCAAGCGAGAAATTTCTGGGGCCAACGTCCTGACTTTC; CDR3 protein: CASKREISGANVLTF
clone size: NA; J gene: TRBJ2-1; D gene: TRBD2; V gene: TRBV5-1; CDR3 DNA: TGCGCCAGCAGCTTGGGGACTAGCGGGAGGCTCTACAATGAGCAGTTCTTC; CDR3 protein: CASSLGTSGRLYNEQFF
clone size: NA; J gene: TRBJ2-1; D gene: TRBD2; V gene: TRBV28; CDR3 DNA: TGTGCCAGCAGCCTGGTAGCGGGAATTTTCGAGCAGTTCTTC; CDR3 protein: CASSLVAGIFEQFF
clone size: NA; J gene: TRBJ2-3; D gene: NA; V gene: TRBV11-2; CDR3 DNA: TGTGCCAGCAGAGGAGTTGCTAGCACAGATACGCAGTATTTT; CDR3 protein: CASRGVASTDTQYF
clone size: NA; J gene: TRBJ1-1; D gene: NA; V gene: TRBV25-1; CDR3 DNA: TGTGCCAGCAGAACTACGGGACGTGGGAACACTGAAGCTTTCTTT; CDR3 protein: CASRTTGRGNTEAFF
clone size: once; J gene: TRBJ2-2; D gene: NA; V gene: TRBV7-2; CDR3 DNA: TGTGCCAGCAGCCCGACCGGGACGGTCAACACCGGGGAGCTGTTTTTT; CDR3 protein: CASSPTGTVNTGELFF
clone size: NA; J gene: TRBJ1-2; D gene: NA; V gene: TRBV5-1; CDR3 DNA: TGCGCCAGCAGCGATGGTTCCTATGGCTACACCTTC; CDR3 protein: CASSDGSYGYTF
clone size: NA; J gene: TRBJ2-1; D gene: TRBD2; V gene: TRBV5-1; CDR3 DNA: TGCGCCAGCAGTTCCGGGACTAGCGGCTACAATGAGCAGTTCTTC; CDR3 protein: CASSSGTSGYNEQFF
clone size: NA; J gene: TRBJ1-5; D gene: NA; V gene: TRBV1; CDR3 DNA: TGCACCAGCAGCCGCTTCGAGCGGCCCCAGCATTTT; CDR3 protein: CTSSRFERPQHF
clone size: NA; J gene: TRBJ1-1; D gene: NA; V gene: TRBV5-6; CDR3 DNA: TGTGCCAGCAGCCAGGTGGGCTCCACTGAAGCTTTCTTT; CDR3 protein: CASSQVGSTEAFF
clone size: NA; J gene: TRBJ2-3; D gene: NA; V gene: TRBV21-1; CDR3 DNA: TGTGCCAGCAGCCCCCGGACCGGCCAGGATACGCAGTATTTT; CDR3 protein: CASSPRTGQDTQYF
clone size: NA; J gene: TRBJ2-2; D gene: NA; V gene: TRBV7-9; CDR3 DNA: TGTGCCAGCAGCTTGGGGTCCACCCGGCCCGGGGAGCTGTTTTTT; CDR3 protein: CASSLGSTRPGELFF
clone size: NA; J gene: TRBJ2-5; D gene: NA; V gene: TRBV12-2; CDR3 DNA: TGTGCAAGTCGCTTAGCCGCGGGAGGGGAGACCCAGTACTTC; CDR3 protein: CASRLAAGGETQYF
clone size: NA; J gene: TRBJ2-6; D gene: TRBD1; V gene: TRBV10-3; CDR3 DNA: TGTGCCATCAGGTGGGACAGGGGTGGGGCCAACGTCCTGACTTTC; CDR3 protein: CAIRWDRGGANVLTF
clone size: once; J gene: TRBJ2-2; D gene: TRBD2; V gene: TRBV5-1; CDR3 DNA: TGCGCCAGCAGGGAACTAGCGGGAGTTTCCGGGGAGCTGTTTTTT; CDR3 protein: CASRELAGVSGELFF
clone size: NA; J gene: TRBJ1-4; D gene: NA; V gene: TRBV5-1; CDR3 DNA: TGCGCCAGCAGCTTGGCCGGGGGAAAAGGCGAAAAACTGTTTTTT; CDR3 protein: CASSLAGGKGEKLFF